The sequence of this T cell receptor (beta chain) was determined in a study of control samples from healthy donors and cancer patients. Assay: immunoSEQ multiplex PCR; the TCRdb copy retains only in-frame clones and omits some. The sample gives tens of thousands of clones, over 75% of which show up once; roughly 10% is in the top ten. Sequencing input: PBMCs. This TCR derives from an older woman with lung cancer.

DNA of the CDR3: TGTGCCAGCAGCTTAGGGGGACCCAATCAGCCCCAGCATTTT. It encodes CASSLGGPNQPQHF. The J gene is TRBJ1-5, the V gene TRBV7-9, with D tentatively TRBD1 (5 bases). This CDR3 is 14 amino acids long. Germline V lookup: CDR1 SEHNR, CDR2 FQNEAQ (reference sequence). V was clipped by 1 base and J by 3 bases, with 7 bases between them.